The 10 T cell receptor beta chains reported below all come from one sample, sequenced in a study of identifying expanded T cells in peripheral blood. Produced via immunoSEQ multiplex PCR; TCRdb's table is partial and in-frame only. The repertoire has approximately 90,000 clones, approximately 86% of them found once; the top ten carry around 6%. Sequenced material: blood. Every receptor here comes from a person between 18 and 69 years old in good health.

This chain uses TRBV29-1 with TRBJ1-2; TRBD1 might be the D (6 bases). CDR3 size: 13 residues. Trimming shortened V by 6 bases and J by 3 bases, and 14 bases separated the two germline ends. The germline gives CDR1 SQVTM, CDR2 ANQGSEA. The CDR3 is CSVSQGGDYGYTF. CDR3 bases: TGCAGCGTCTCACAGGGAGGGGACTATGGCTACACCTTC.

The gene calls are TRBV30 and TRBJ1-2; D is ambiguous. The CDR3 has 13 residues. V lost 3 bases to trimming and J lost 7 bases, with 15 bases between them. CDR1 is GTSNPN and CDR2 is SVGIG in the germline V gene (reference sequence). The CDR3 coding sequence is TGTGCCTGGAGCTCCGGTGGGGTCTTTGGCTACACCTTC. Its translation: CAWSSGGVFGYTF.

The chain couples TRBV21-1 to TRBJ2-7. TRBV21-1 is given as a pseudogene. This CDR3 is built from 15 residues. CDR3 sequence (DNA): TGTGCCAGCAGCGGACCTCGGACGGCTACCTACGAGCAGTACTTC. It specifies CASSGPRTATYEQYF.

This rearrangement joins TRBV6-5 to TRBJ1-2, with D unresolved. Deletions cut 7 bases from V and 0 bases from J, with 3 bases between. The CDR3 extends over 11 amino acids. Germline V gene data show CDR1 as MNHEY and CDR2 as SVGAGI. The CDR3 bases are TGTGCCAGCATCTCTAACTATGGCTACACCTTC. Its translation: CASISNYGYTF.

The chain has TRBV28 and TRBJ2-1; D is unclear. Germline lookup yields CDR1 MDHEN and CDR2 SYDVKM. There are 12 residues in the CDR3. Trimming took off 8 bases at V and 6 bases at J, with 11 bases between the two ends. The CDR3 protein is CASSRWGNEQFF. CDR3 sequence (DNA): TGTGCCAGCTCACGATGGGGCAATGAGCAGTTCTTC.

The CDR3 coding sequence is TGCGCCAGCAGCCAGAGTACAGGGCCCAGGGGACCCTACGAGCAGTACTTC. Protein: CASSQSTGPRGPYEQYF. The rearrangement links TRBV4-1 to TRBJ2-7, with a weak D call TRBD1 (6 bases). The CDR3 spans 17 residues. Per germline, CDR1 MGHRA and CDR2 YSYEKL. The ends were cut back, 3 bases at V and 2 bases at J, with 20 bases in the middle.

The rearrangement uses TRBV6-5 and TRBJ2-3; D is possibly TRBD2 (6 bases). The germline V and J ends were trimmed by 6 bases and 3 bases, with 13 bases remaining between them. The CDR3 has 14 amino acids. Germline CDR1 and CDR2: MNHEY and SVGAGI. CDR3 in DNA: TGTGCCAGCAGGCGGGACGAGTCAACAGATACGCAGTATTTT. Amino acid sequence: CASRRDESTDTQYF.

As DNA, the CDR3 is TGTGCCAGTAGTCCCGGACAGGCAACCTCCTACGAGCAGTACTTC. Translated, it gives CASSPGQATSYEQYF. This sequence joins TRBV19 and TRBJ2-7; 7 bases align to TRBD1. CDR1 is LNHDA, CDR2 SQIVND, per germline (reference sequence). The CDR3 has 15 amino acids. Trimming took 5 bases from V and 0 from J; bases not matched to a gene: 7.

This clone is a singleton in its sample. The gene calls are TRBV7-6 and TRBJ2-1, with TRBD2 matching 10 bases. V gave up 4 bases and J gave up 4 bases; unmatched junction bases: 13. Germline lookup yields CDR1 SGHVS and CDR2 FNYEAQ. CDR3 size: 18 residues. The CDR3 DNA reads as TGTGCCAGCAGCTCCGCGACCTGGACTAGCGGACTATACAATGAGCAGTTCTTC. This gives the protein CASSSATWTSGLYNEQFF.

The chain carries TRBV18 and TRBJ1-1; possibly TRBD1 for D (5 bases). The CDR3 is 13 residues long. Germline loops: CDR1 KGHSH, CDR2 LQKENI. V was shortened by 1 base and J by 7 bases, with 10 bases between the two germline ends. The CDR3 here is CASSPLGQGEAFF. The CDR3 DNA sequence: TGTGCCAGCTCACCACTTGGACAAGGTGAAGCTTTCTTT.